The table lists the clone carrying this T cell receptor beta chain with a few counts. This sample was included in a study of blood T cell repertoires in COVID-19. In the study overall: COVID-19 samples, acute and convalescent, were from the United States, Italy and Spain. Nucleic acid was either cDNA or gDNA, and it came from T cells, B-cell-depleted T cells, or PBMCs.

Deletions cut 2 bases from V and 14 bases from J, with 9 bases between. This CDR3 has 11 amino acids. As handled by the study authors: Reference gene primer amplification gave nucleated cell count estimates. This table comes from immunoSEQ multiplex PCR, and its TCRdb copy is limited to in-frame clones, with some not included. The V and J calls and the clone size are those of that table, but D and trimming were determined from the DNA. The repertoire consists of more than 15,000 clones, with about 81% occurring once and the leading ten covering 22%. The J gene is TRBJ2-2, the V gene TRBV12-3 or TRBV12-4; a weak D match, TRBD1 (7 bases). The sequence came from an elderly man with active or convalescent COVID-19. The sequenced sample was peripheral blood. CDR3 sequence: CASSLQGGLFF. The CDR3 nucleotides are TGTGCCAGCAGTTTACAGGGGGGTCTGTTTTTT.